Shown below are 3 T cell receptor beta chains from a single sample sequenced in a study of early T cells in non-severe SARS-CoV-2 infection. Using its own MiXCR run on the 5' RACE reads, TCRdb lists one record per CDR3 protein. The table has 75,000 to 90,000 distinct CDR3 sequences, roughly 13% seen once. Sequenced sample: whole blood. These receptors all stem from an adult who was a healthcare worker with PCR-confirmed SARS-CoV-2 infection or an uninfected control (not recorded which).

There are a few counts of this clonotype. V is TRBV20-1 and J is TRBJ2-1, with 9 nucleotides matching TRBD2. V lost 0 bases and J lost 8; bases outside the gene matches: 8. The germline V gene encodes CDR1 DFQATT and CDR2 SNEGSKA (reference sequence). The CDR3 has 15 amino acids. The CDR3 nucleotides are TGCAGTGCTAGAGAGGTAGCGGGAGTTTCAGATGAGCAGTTCTTC. It specifies CSAREVAGVSDEQFF.

This clonotype was recorded many times. The chain employs TRBV12-3 or TRBV12-4 and TRBJ2-1; D tentatively reads TRBD1 or TRBD2 (5 bases each). The CDR3 length is 13 residues. The V end was cut by 6 bases, the J end by 13 bases, with 19 bases between. CDR3 coding DNA: TGTGCCAGCAGCTTCGGGACGGTAAAAAGCCAGTTCTTC. The encoded protein is CASSFGTVKSQFF.

The chain combines TRBV5-5 with TRBJ2-7, with 10 positions matching TRBD1. Per germline, CDR1 SGHKS and CDR2 YYEKEE (reference sequence). The CDR3 has 16 residues. The V gene end was trimmed by 2 bases and the J gene end by 3 bases; junction bases not matched to a gene: 8. The CDR3 sequence: CASSFTGTGAVYEQYF. In nucleotides, the CDR3 is TGTGCCAGCAGCTTTACCGGGACAGGGGCTGTCTACGAGCAGTACTTC.